The clone carrying this T cell receptor (beta chain) appeared many times. Its antigen is undetermined. Time point: persistent/refractory GD, antithyroid drugs over 5 years with positive TRAb. PBMCs provided the RNA from which the TCR library was made. Enrollment of patients was through an endocrinology department in Xi'an, China. This CDR3 region has 14 residues. The germline gives CDR1 SEHNR, CDR2 FQNEAQ (reference sequence). Trimming removed 5 bases at V and 12 bases at J, with 22 bases between. CDR3-region Arm-PCR and iRepertoire HTBI primers produced the TCR beta libraries. Each CDR3 protein is one row after TCRdb ran MiXCR on the multiplex PCR reads. The sample includes fewer than 400,000 distinct CDR3 sequences, roughly 20% of them seen just once. This record comes from a study of regulatory T cells in long-lasting Graves disease. Study observations and caveats: Relative to newly diagnosed Graves' patients, persistent ones had lower TCR diversity.

This sequence originates from a female donor with Graves disease. J is TRBJ1-2 and V is TRBV7-9; D is perhaps TRBD1 (5 bases). This material consisted of peripheral blood mononuclear cells (PBMCs), taken when the disease was refractory, from a patient treated with antithyroid drugs. CDR3 nucleotide sequence: TGTGCCAGCAGCCCCAACGGTGGGGCAAGCGTTGACACCTTC. Encoded protein: CASSPNGGASVDTF.